This T cell receptor (delta chain) was profiled in a study of γδ T cells in repeated Plasmodium falciparum infection (dated by TCRdb to the early 2020s). Study-wide context: In the natural-infection arm, Malian children exposed to intense seasonal malaria transmission were enrolled and compared against age and gender matched Australian children. The gammadelta TCR repertoires from Mali were analysed in two ways: cross-sectionally during periods with no transmission, and longitudinally across episodes of acute febrile malaria. Samples from controlled-infection subjects were taken at baseline, just before selected infections, and 21 days after each infection. Using both natural infection in Mali and controlled human malaria infection, the study looked at the way repeated Plasmodium falciparum infection shapes the human gammadelta T cell repertoire. A few malaria-naive U.S. adults underwent four controlled human malaria infections by bites from P. falciparum NF54-infected Anopheles stephensi mosquitoes over approximately 620 days.

Results and caveats for the whole study, not just this receptor: Repeated controlled infections appeared to drive waves of new clonotype selection in Vdelta2-negative, largely Vdelta1+, gammadelta TCR repertoires. The controlled-infection cohort was small, limiting analysis of inter-individual variability in gammadelta T cell responses. Vgamma9/Vdelta2+ TCR repertoires showed a highly stable polyclonal repertoire over time and infection, with many inter-individual overlapping TCRgamma sequences. Generalizability was limited because the Malian cohort came from a small rural village made up predominantly of one ethnic group. Vdelta2-negative gammadelta TCR repertoires from Malian children appeared more clonally expanded, less diverse and less shared than those of Australian children.

Libraries were prepared through multiplex PCR. For sequencing, an Illumina MiSeq was employed. Every sorted gammadelta T cell sample had both its TCR gamma (TRG) and TCR delta (TRD) chains sequenced. Per the source publication's procedure: The repertoire analyses used clonotype tree plots, the accumulated frequency of the top 20 clonotypes, and diversity index (DI) and D75 metrics. TCRdb reran clone calling on the public reads with CATT; rows sharing one DNA sequence were then combined. The V and J calls shown here were made by TCRdb, not taken from the authors' results. In this sample the table shows 85,000 to 100,000 delta-chain clones, roughly 0.98% of which occur a single time. The top ten constitute nearly 10% of the sample. V is pruned by 2 bases and J by 5 bases, leaving 29 bases of the junction without a gene match. From a lookup of the germline V gene, CDR1 and CDR2 are TSWWSYY and QGS. From the cysteine up to the phenylalanine, the CDR3 has a length of 24 residues. The only DNA kept is the CDR3, 72 bases in frame from the first base.

On this clone itself: The antigen it binds to is not known. TCRdb's protein for this DNA is that of a much larger clone and differs from the translation at residue 13, likely a read error; the protein shown is the DNA translation.

For bulk TCR repertoire analysis, Vgamma9/Vdelta2+ and Vdelta2-negative gammadelta T cell populations were flow-sorted out of peripheral blood mononuclear cells. This chain joins TRDV1 to TRDJ1; 13 junctional bases match TRDD3. The sequence derives from a pool of human donors (malaria-infected and uninfected, not separated). The sample taken for sequencing was gamma-delta T cells from blood. The DNA sequence reads TGTGCTCTTGGGGAATGGGGTCACTACAGTTATACCACCACTGGGGGATACGTCGGGGATAAACTCATCTTT. This encodes CALGEWGHYSYTTTGGYVGDKLIF.